This is a list of T cell receptor beta chains from one sample in a study of blood T cell repertoires in COVID-19. TCRdb's table, derived via immunoSEQ multiplex PCR, lists solely in-frame clones and lacks some. This sample has 81,000 or so clones, with 86% found just once. The specimen sequenced was peripheral blood. These receptors all come from a man aged 50 to 59 with active COVID-19. Each CDR3 is given with its conserved first and last residue. Each record gives: D gene, CDR3 length, clone size, V gene, J gene, CDR3 DNA, CDR3 protein. A D gene is named only where the DNA matches it firmly. The size field is filled for only some rows; it gives once, few, many or a size class.

TRBD1,16,-,TRBV18,TRBJ2-3,TGTGCCAGCTCACAAAAACCGGGACAGGGCACAGATACGCAGTATTTT,CASSQKPGQGTDTQYF
-,15,-,TRBV9,TRBJ2-7,TGTGCCAGCAGTGTTGGAGGGGCGGTCCAGTACGAGCAGTACTTC,CASSVGGAVQYEQYF
TRBD1,16,-,TRBV25-1,TRBJ2-7,TGTGCCAGCAGTACCAAGGCGCGGGACAGGGTCTACGAGCAGTACTTC,CASSTKARDRVYEQYF
TRBD1,15,-,TRBV2,TRBJ2-7,TGTGCCAGCAGGCCCAGGGGACAGGGGGGCTACGAGCAGTACTTC,CASRPRGQGGYEQYF
-,15,-,TRBV4-3,TRBJ2-5,TGCGCCAGCAGCCCCAAGGGGTGGGAACAAGAGACCCAGTACTTC,CASSPKGWEQETQYF
-,14,once,TRBV14,TRBJ1-5,TGTGCCAGCAGCCAAGTAGGGGATAATCAGCCCCAGCATTTT,CASSQVGDNQPQHF
-,15,-,TRBV7-9,TRBJ1-4,TGTGCCAGCAGCTTACGGGCTGCGGGAAAGGAAAAACTGTTTTTT,CASSLRAAGKEKLFF
-,14,once,TRBV27,TRBJ1-1,TGTGCCAGCAGGCAACAGGGTATAGACACTGAAGCTTTCTTT,CASRQQGIDTEAFF
-,16,-,TRBV9,TRBJ2-7,TGTGCCAGCAGCCGGAATTCTAGATCTCAAGGCTACGAGCAGTACTTC,CASSRNSRSQGYEQYF
TRBD1,13,-,TRBV15,TRBJ1-2,TGTGCCACCAGCATGGGACAGCTTTGGGGCTACACCTTC,CATSMGQLWGYTF
-,14,-,TRBV21-1,TRBJ1-1,TGTGCCGGATTTCGACGGGGGGTTATCACTGAAGCTTTCTTT,CAGFRRGVITEAFF
-,14,-,TRBV28,TRBJ1-6,TGTGCCAGCAGTTTACCAGGGTTCAATTCACCCCTCCACTTT,CASSLPGFNSPLHF
-,14,-,TRBV19,TRBJ2-3,TGTGCCAGTAGAGGGGTTGGAGTTCCAGATACGCAGTATTTT,CASRGVGVPDTQYF
-,15,-,TRBV5-5,TRBJ2-7,TGTGCCAGCAGCTTGGGGGGCGGGATCTCCTACGAGCAGTACTTC,CASSLGGGISYEQYF
-,13,few,TRBV19,TRBJ2-7,TGTGCCAGTAGTCCAGGGATGCACTACGAGCAGTACTTC,CASSPGMHYEQYF
TRBD2,16,-,TRBV27,TRBJ2-1,TGTGCCAGCAGTTTATCGTACGGACTAGCATCCAATGAGCAGTTCTTC,CASSLSYGLASNEQFF
-,14,-,TRBV7-9,TRBJ1-4,TGTGCCAGCAGCCCGGGTTTAAGTGGTGAAAAACTGTTTTTT,CASSPGLSGEKLFF
TRBD1,15,few,TRBV24-1,TRBJ2-2,TGTGCCACCAGTGACACGGGACAGGGGACCGGGGAGCTGTTTTTT,CATSDTGQGTGELFF
-,16,-,TRBV4-3,TRBJ1-3,TGCGCCAGCAGCCAAGATGCAGGGGTAATAGGAAACACCATATATTTT,CASSQDAGVIGNTIYF
TRBD1,14,-,TRBV7-9,TRBJ2-7,TGTGCCAGCAGGGTAGACAGGGGACGCTACGAGCAGTACTTC,CASRVDRGRYEQYF
-,14,-,TRBV5-1,TRBJ1-1,TGCGCCAGCAGCTCCCGGCCGGGGGATACTGAAGCTTTCTTT,CASSSRPGDTEAFF
-,14,-,TRBV27,TRBJ1-1,TGTGCCAGCAGTTTACATGGGCAGTCGTCTCACGCTTTCTTT,CASSLHGQSSHAFF
-,15,-,TRBV28,TRBJ1-6,TGTGCCAGCAGTTTAGCCGCCGGGGATAATTCACCCCTCCACTTT,CASSLAAGDNSPLHF
-,13,-,TRBV6-2/TRBV6-3,TRBJ1-2,TGTGCCAGCAGTTACGACAGTATCTATGGCTACACCTTC,CASSYDSIYGYTF
TRBD1,16,once,TRBV28,TRBJ2-3,TGTGCCAGCAGTTCTGCCCGACAGGGGAGCACAGATACGCAGTATTTT,CASSSARQGSTDTQYF
-,16,-,TRBV29-1,TRBJ2-7,TGCAGCGTGCCAATGGGGGGCCTAGGACAGGAACACGAGCAGTACTTC,CSVPMGGLGQEHEQYF
TRBD2,13,-,TRBV9,TRBJ2-7,TGTGCCAGCAGCTCCCGGGGGGGATACGAGCAGTACTTC,CASSSRGGYEQYF
-,18,-,TRBV27,TRBJ2-7,TGTGCCAGCAGTTACATCACAGGGCCCCGCACCCCTTCCTACGAGCAGTACTTC,CASSYITGPRTPSYEQYF
TRBD1,16,-,TRBV7-2,TRBJ2-2,TGTGCCAGCAGCTTAGCCGGGACAGAGTACACCGGGGAGCTGTTTTTT,CASSLAGTEYTGELFF
TRBD1,14,-,TRBV9,TRBJ1-5,TGTGCCAGCAACGAAGGGACAGCTTATCAGCCCCAGCATTTT,CASNEGTAYQPQHF
TRBD2,15,once,TRBV5-4,TRBJ2-5,TGTGCCAGCAGCTTGGCTAGCGGGAGTTTTGAGACCCAGTACTTC,CASSLASGSFETQYF
TRBD1,14,-,TRBV6-5,TRBJ2-1,TGTGCCAGCAGTTACTTGACAGGGGGCAATGAGCAGTTCTTC,CASSYLTGGNEQFF
-,12,once,TRBV2,TRBJ2-5,TGTGCCAGCAGGTTAGACCAAGAGACCCAGTACTTC,CASRLDQETQYF
-,13,-,TRBV6-5,TRBJ1-1,TGTGCCAGCATAACGGACAGGAACACTGAAGCTTTCTTT,CASITDRNTEAFF
-,13,-,TRBV3-1/TRBV3-2,TRBJ2-1,TGTGCCAGCAGCCAAAATCGGGAAGGAATGGGGTTCTTC,CASSQNREGMGFF
-,19,-,TRBV14,TRBJ2-2,TGTGCCAGCAGCCCCTCATCGGTGTATGGACATATAAACACCGGGGAGCTGTTTTTT,CASSPSSVYGHINTGELFF
TRBD1,18,-,TRBV5-6,TRBJ2-7,TGTGCCAGCAGCTTGGTATCGAGTCGGGACAGGGGGTTCAACGAGCAGTACTTC,CASSLVSSRDRGFNEQYF
TRBD2,16,-,TRBV7-7,TRBJ2-1,TGTGCCAGCAGCCTAGGGTGGGAGGGGATCTACAATGAGCAGTTCTTC,CASSLGWEGIYNEQFF
TRBD1,13,-,TRBV15,TRBJ1-5,TGTGCCACAAGCACTATGGGACAGTTGGCCCAGCATTTT,CATSTMGQLAQHF
-,15,-,TRBV13,TRBJ2-7,TGTGCCAGCAGCTTAGGCACAGGGTCACCCTACGAGCAGTACTTC,CASSLGTGSPYEQYF
TRBD1,17,-,TRBV7-2,TRBJ2-3,TGTGCCAGCAGCTTTCTAGCCGGGACAGGGCCCCCAGATACGCAGTATTTT,CASSFLAGTGPPDTQYF
TRBD1,15,-,TRBV28,TRBJ1-2,TGTGCCAGCAGTTCCTTCGGGACAGTTAACTATGGCTACACCTTC,CASSSFGTVNYGYTF
TRBD1,15,-,TRBV28,TRBJ1-1,TGTGCCAGCATGTCAGGGGGCGCGATGAACACTGAAGCTTTCTTT,CASMSGGAMNTEAFF
TRBD2,14,few,TRBV28,TRBJ2-7,TGTGCCAGTAAACCCGGGACTATGTCCTACGAGCAGTACTTC,CASKPGTMSYEQYF
-,14,few,TRBV18,TRBJ2-2,TGTGCCAGCTCCCCTACAGGTACAGACGGGGAGCTGTTTTTT,CASSPTGTDGELFF
TRBD2,15,-,TRBV5-8,TRBJ2-3,TGTGCCAGCAGCCCCCGGGGGGGGATCCCAGATACGCAGTATTTT,CASSPRGGIPDTQYF
-,14,-,TRBV28,TRBJ2-1,TGTGCCAGCAGCTACAGGGCGTACTACAATGAGCAGTTCTTC,CASSYRAYYNEQFF
-,14,-,TRBV11-2,TRBJ1-1,TGTGCCAGCAGCCCTGGGGGGTTGAACACTGAAGCTTTCTTT,CASSPGGLNTEAFF
TRBD2,17,-,TRBV5-1,TRBJ2-5,TGCGCCAGCAGCTTCCGACTAGCGGGGCCCACACAAGAGACCCAGTACTTC,CASSFRLAGPTQETQYF
TRBD1,15,-,TRBV6-5,TRBJ1-2,TGTGCCAGCAGTTACTCGCCAGGGGGCTTCTATGGCTACACCTTC,CASSYSPGGFYGYTF
-,13,few,TRBV7-8,TRBJ1-6,TGTGCCAGCAGCTTGCCGGGGTTTTCACCCCTCCACTTT,CASSLPGFSPLHF
-,14,-,TRBV27,TRBJ1-5,TGTGCCAGCAGTGGGGGGGCTAGCAATCAGCCCCAGCATTTT,CASSGGASNQPQHF
TRBD1,14,-,TRBV7-3,TRBJ1-6,TGTGCCAGCAGCCCGGCCGACAGGGTGGGACCCCTCCACTTT,CASSPADRVGPLHF
-,12,-,TRBV5-4,TRBJ1-2,TGTGCCAGCAGCTTTTGGGGGGACGGCTACACCTTC,CASSFWGDGYTF
-,14,-,TRBV5-1,TRBJ1-3,TGCGCCAGCAGCTTACCAGACTCTGGAAACACCATATATTTT,CASSLPDSGNTIYF